The following is a TCR beta chain sequence with its context. The V end lost 3 bases, the J end lost 7 bases, and 10 bases lay between the germline ends. The CDR3 has 13 residues. Germline assignment: CDR1 LNHDA and CDR2 SQIVND (reference sequence). Libraries were prepared by immunoSEQ multiplex PCR; TCRdb keeps only in-frame clonotypes and omits some of them. The sample lists approximately 220,000 clones, approximately 84% occurring once. The data are from a study of blood T cell repertoires in COVID-19. This rearrangement joins TRBV19 to TRBJ1-5; D unresolved. What was sequenced was peripheral blood. The sequence derives from a middle-aged man with acute or convalescent COVID-19. Here the CDR3 DNA reads TGTGCCAGTAGTATGCGGCGAAACCAGCCCCAGCATTTT. It yields the protein CASSMRRNQPQHF.